A selection of T cell receptor beta chains follows, all from one sample in a study of T cells expressing NK-cell markers. From its re-call of the 5' RACE reads, TCRdb lists each CDR3 protein once, without DNA. The table for this sample gives around 550,000 distinct CDR3 sequences. Sequences were obtained from blood T cells: a sorted CD56 or NKG2C T cell subset, CD4+ or CD8+ T cells, or bulk PBMC T cells (not recorded which). Receptors were obtained from a young man in good health. Each CDR3 is given with its conserved first and last residue.

TRBV4-2	TRBJ2-3	CASSQSDGRGSVDTQYF
TRBV7-9	TRBJ1-2	CASSDTGTGKSYTF
TRBV29-1	TRBJ1-1	CSVAEVLGGAEAFF
TRBV5-6	TRBJ2-1	CASSFRTSGGFNEQFF
TRBV5-1	TRBJ2-3	CASSTEADTQYF
TRBV20-1	TRBJ1-5	CSARDINQPQHF
TRBV19	TRBJ1-1	CASSIIDGRDTEAFF
TRBV12-3/TRBV12-4	TRBJ2-3	CASSSLSGRGDTQYF
TRBV3-1	TRBJ2-5	CASSQVSGETQYF
TRBV5-5	TRBJ2-1	CASSLGGQGSVNEQFF
TRBV12-3/TRBV12-4	TRBJ2-5	CASILGRGAETQYF
TRBV20-1	TRBJ2-5	CSARDWSSGRAKETQYF
TRBV6-1	TRBJ2-1	CASIVTSGPGLAGGKQFF
TRBV27	TRBJ2-7	CASSFAGSSSYEQYF
TRBV3-1	TRBJ2-1	CASSPGTSGPRQFF
TRBV25-1	TRBJ2-1	CASSDKPSGEQFF
TRBV11-3	TRBJ1-4	CASSPRDRDEKLFF
TRBV29-1	TRBJ2-5	CSVLDLGGETQYF
TRBV7-7	TRBJ2-2	CASSPRVRGVANTGELFF
TRBV7-8	TRBJ2-5	CASSFRLKEETQYF
TRBV15	TRBJ2-5	CATSRDLGGDRETQYF
TRBV9	TRBJ1-2	CASSARSGTGLLHGYTF
TRBV7-2	TRBJ2-7	CANSSGTARRNEQYF
TRBV7-9	TRBJ2-1	CASSLDRGRSGEQFF
TRBV20-1	TRBJ2-2	CSARTGASGLTGELFF
TRBV6-1	TRBJ2-7	CASSRNLLAGDDEQYF
TRBV24-1	TRBJ2-5	CATITSGEETQYF
TRBV7-2	TRBJ2-7	CASSPTGNGDEQYF
TRBV29-1	TRBJ1-1	CSVEGLGQNTEAFF
TRBV12-3/TRBV12-4	TRBJ2-5	CASTQRGQGLRETQYF
TRBV6-2/TRBV6-3	TRBJ2-5	CASSSGGVKTQYF